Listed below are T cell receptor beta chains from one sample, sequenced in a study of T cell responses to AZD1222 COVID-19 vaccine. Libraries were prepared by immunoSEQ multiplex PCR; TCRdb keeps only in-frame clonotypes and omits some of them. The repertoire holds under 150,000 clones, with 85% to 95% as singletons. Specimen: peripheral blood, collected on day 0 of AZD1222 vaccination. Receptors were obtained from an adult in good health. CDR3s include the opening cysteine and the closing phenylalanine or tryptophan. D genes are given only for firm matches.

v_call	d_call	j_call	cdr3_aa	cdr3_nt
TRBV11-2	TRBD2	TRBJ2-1	CASRELLGLAGDEQFF	TGTGCCAGCAGAGAACTCTTGGGACTAGCGGGAGATGAGCAGTTCTTC
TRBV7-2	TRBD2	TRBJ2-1	CASSLGPPGLGSYNEQFF	TGTGCCAGCAGCTTAGGTCCCCCGGGACTAGGATCCTACAATGAGCAGTTCTTC
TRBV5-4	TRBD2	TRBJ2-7	CASISAGGALTEQYF	TGTGCCAGCATCTCAGCGGGGGGGGCCCTAACGGAGCAGTACTTC
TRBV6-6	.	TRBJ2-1	CASSTPGTQYNEQFF	TGTGCCAGCAGTACCCCCGGGACACAGTACAATGAGCAGTTCTTC
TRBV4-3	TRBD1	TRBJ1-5	CASSQERTGARRQPQHF	TGCGCCAGCAGCCAGGAAAGGACAGGGGCCCGCCGTCAGCCCCAGCATTTT
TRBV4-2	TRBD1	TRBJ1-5	CASGDRGLQPQHF	TGTGCCAGCGGTGACAGGGGGCTTCAGCCCCAGCATTTT
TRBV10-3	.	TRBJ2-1	CAISAGVTYNEQFF	TGTGCCATCAGTGCGGGAGTCACCTACAATGAGCAGTTCTTC
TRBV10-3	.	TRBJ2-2	CAISGTSTGELFF	TGTGCCATCAGTGGCACTAGCACCGGGGAGCTGTTTTTT
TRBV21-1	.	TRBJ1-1	CASSKEDPRGKGTEAFF	TGTGCCAGCAGCAAAGAGGATCCACGGGGTAAGGGGACTGAAGCTTTCTTT
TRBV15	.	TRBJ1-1	CATSRDPAPEAFF	TGTGCCACCAGCAGAGATCCGGCACCTGAAGCTTTCTTT
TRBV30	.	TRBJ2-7	CAWGGDEQYF	TGTGCCTGGGGTGGAGATGAGCAGTACTTC